This T cell receptor beta chain was captured in a study of identical twins. The germline V gene has CDR1 MNHNS and CDR2 SASEGT. V was cut by 7 bases and J by 5 bases, with 17 bases left in between. The CDR3 is made up of 15 amino acids. TCRdb passed the 5' RACE reads through MiXCR, listing each CDR3 protein once. This table has 600,000 to 700,000 distinct CDR3 sequences, 21% appearing once. This sample was also put to use in a study of T cells expressing NK-cell markers. That paper notes: HCMV specificity of the expanded NKG2C+ T cell clones was not established.

The J gene is TRBJ1-4, the V gene TRBV6-1, with D uncertain. The sequenced material came from PBMCs. The origin of this receptor is a woman aged 18-29 years in good health. The CDR3 is CASTTPLGRNEKLFF. The CDR3 DNA reads as TGTGCCAGCACCACGCCATTGGGTAGGAATGAAAAACTGTTTTTT.